Listed below are T cell receptor beta chains from one sample, sequenced in a study of T cell responses to AZD1222 COVID-19 vaccine. The protocol was immunoSEQ multiplex PCR, while the TCRdb copy is restricted to in-frame clones and leaves out a portion. The sample contains approximately 99,000 clones, roughly 89% of which appear only once. This specimen was peripheral blood, taken on day 0 of MenACWY control vaccination. The receptors stem from an adult in good health. The CDR3 runs from the conserved cysteine through the conserved F or W. The D gene is left open where the match is weak. Clone size is stated in some rows and not others, as once, few, many or a class when expanded.

>once|.|TRBJ1-2|TRBV5-1
CASSSGLEGYTF
TGCGCCAGCAGCTCGGGCCTCGAGGGCTACACCTTC
>.|.|TRBJ2-5|TRBV7-2
CASSWRVQETQYF
TGTGCCAGCAGCTGGAGGGTACAAGAGACCCAGTACTTC
>once|.|TRBJ2-6|TRBV28
CARSNSLSGANVLTF
TGTGCCAGATCCAACAGTCTCTCTGGGGCCAACGTCCTGACTTTC
>.|.|TRBJ2-7|TRBV6-5
CASSYSGANSYEQYF
TGTGCCAGCAGTTACTCGGGCGCGAATTCCTACGAGCAGTACTTC
>.|.|TRBJ2-7|TRBV3-1/TRBV3-2
CASSRIYNYEQYF
TGTGCCAGCAGCCGAATCTACAATTACGAGCAGTACTTC
>.|.|TRBJ1-3|TRBV30
CAWDHSSGNTIYF
TGTGCCTGGGACCACAGCTCTGGAAACACCATATATTTT
>once|TRBD1|TRBJ1-2|TRBV9
CASSARQGAWDGYTF
TGTGCCAGCAGCGCACGACAGGGGGCCTGGGATGGCTACACCTTC
>once|TRBD2|TRBJ2-1|TRBV5-1
CASNTRSGLVFFMDYNEQFF
TGCGCCAGCAACACACGCTCAGGACTAGTTTTTTTTATGGACTACAATGAGCAGTTCTTC
>.|.|TRBJ2-2|TRBV7-9
CASSPSRAQGRNTGELFF
TGTGCCAGCAGCCCATCCCGGGCCCAGGGGCGGAACACCGGGGAGCTGTTTTTT
>.|TRBD2|TRBJ2-7|TRBV19
CASSITSGGYEQYF
TGTGCCAGTAGTATAACTAGCGGGGGATACGAGCAGTACTTC
>.|.|TRBJ2-7|TRBV6-5
CASSYGGMGDEQYF
TGTGCCAGCAGTTACGGAGGGATGGGGGACGAGCAGTACTTC
>.|.|TRBJ1-2|TRBV6-5
CASSYSIVDSYGYTF
TGTGCCAGCAGTTACTCTATTGTGGACAGCTATGGCTACACCTTC
>.|.|TRBJ1-5|TRBV20-1
CSASERQGRHQHF
TGCAGTGCTAGTGAACGGCAGGGACGTCACCAGCATTTT
>.|TRBD1|TRBJ1-2|TRBV3-1/TRBV3-2
CASSQGRTGAVYGYTF
TGTGCCAGCAGCCAAGGAAGGACAGGGGCGGTCTATGGCTACACCTTC
>.|.|TRBJ1-1|TRBV6-2/TRBV6-3
CASSYQGRMTEAFF
TGTGCCAGCAGTTATCAGGGGAGGATGACTGAAGCTTTCTTT
>.|TRBD1|TRBJ1-2|TRBV6-5
CASSYAGQGHYGYTF
TGTGCCAGCAGTTACGCGGGACAGGGCCACTATGGCTACACCTTC
>.|.|TRBJ1-3|TRBV27
CASSLGGGSGNTIYF
TGTGCCAGCAGTTTAGGGGGGGGCTCTGGAAACACCATATATTTT
>.|TRBD1|TRBJ1-1|TRBV3-1/TRBV3-2
CASSQSGGQWGLPGAFF
TGTGCCAGCAGCCAATCAGGGGGACAGTGGGGCCTCCCGGGGGCTTTCTTT
>few|.|TRBJ2-7|TRBV2
CASERIFSYEQYF
TGTGCCAGCGAAAGGATCTTCTCCTACGAGCAGTACTTC
>once|TRBD1|TRBJ1-2|TRBV14
CASSQLGLQGDYGYTF
TGTGCCAGCAGCCAACTTGGATTACAGGGGGACTATGGCTACACCTTC
>.|.|TRBJ2-5|TRBV10-3
CAISGGAAQETQYF
TGTGCCATCAGTGGTGGGGCGGCCCAAGAGACCCAGTACTTC
>.|.|TRBJ2-7|TRBV29-1
CSVAVDDEQYF
TGCAGCGTTGCAGTGGATGACGAGCAGTACTTC
>.|.|TRBJ1-1|TRBV6-5
CASRASRGRTEAFF
TGTGCCAGCAGGGCCTCGAGGGGACGCACTGAAGCTTTCTTT
>.|TRBD1|TRBJ1-2|TRBV15
CATSRDRGQGYGYTF
TGTGCCACCAGCAGAGACCGGGGACAGGGGTATGGCTACACCTTC
>.|.|TRBJ2-3|TRBV5-1
CASSLRTDTTDTQYF
TGCGCCAGCAGCTTGCGGACAGATACCACAGATACGCAGTATTTT
>.|TRBD1|TRBJ1-1|TRBV6-2/TRBV6-3
CASSGRGSTEAFF
TGTGCCAGCAGTGGCAGGGGGTCCACTGAAGCTTTCTTT
>once|TRBD1|TRBJ1-2|TRBV4-3
CASSQFSGTGKGYTF
TGCGCCAGCAGCCAATTCTCCGGGACAGGGAAGGGCTACACCTTC
>.|.|TRBJ1-2|TRBV19
CASSIDLDRGYTF
TGTGCCAGTAGTATAGACCTGGACCGTGGCTACACCTTC
>.|.|TRBJ2-7|TRBV2
CASSELGQVVSEQYF
TGTGCCAGCAGTGAATTGGGGCAGGTGGTGAGCGAGCAGTACTTC
>.|.|TRBJ1-1|TRBV7-2
CASSLVLRNTEAFF
TGTGCCAGCAGCTTGGTCTTGAGGAACACTGAAGCTTTCTTT
>.|.|TRBJ2-5|TRBV7-9
CASSLGAQETQYF
TGTGCCAGCAGCTTAGGAGCCCAAGAGACCCAGTACTTC
>.|TRBD1|TRBJ1-2|TRBV25-1
CASRGPGQGIYGYTF
TGTGCCAGCAGGGGCCCGGGACAGGGAATCTATGGCTACACCTTC
>.|TRBD2|TRBJ2-2|TRBV5-4
CASQLAGGLNTGELFF
TGTGCCAGCCAGCTAGCGGGGGGGCTTAACACCGGGGAGCTGTTTTTT
>.|TRBD2|TRBJ2-1|TRBV28
CASSLRLAGGLYNEQFF
TGTGCCAGCAGTTTAAGGCTAGCGGGGGGGTTGTACAATGAGCAGTTCTTC
>.|.|TRBJ2-3|TRBV12-3/TRBV12-4
CASHSGSTDTQYF
TGTGCCAGTCACAGTGGGAGCACAGATACGCAGTATTTT
>.|.|TRBJ2-1|TRBV30
CAWSVFVASFTYNEQFF
TGTGCCTGGAGTGTCTTTGTAGCCTCCTTTACCTACAATGAGCAGTTCTTC
>once|.|TRBJ2-3|TRBV11-1
CASETDLVADTQYF
TGTGCCAGCGAGACAGACCTTGTGGCAGATACGCAGTATTTT
>once|.|TRBJ1-6|TRBV6-1
CASSEIWRGNSPLHF
TGTGCCAGCAGTGAAATTTGGAGGGGAAATTCACCCCTCCACTTT
>.|TRBD1|TRBJ2-2|TRBV11-2
CASSSKRQGPTGELFF
TGTGCCAGCAGTTCTAAAAGACAGGGTCCCACCGGGGAGCTGTTTTTT
>.|TRBD1|TRBJ1-1|TRBV27
CASSFDRGNWAFF
TGTGCCAGCAGTTTCGACAGGGGTAATTGGGCTTTCTTT
>.|.|TRBJ1-6|TRBV11-2
CASSPQGQGNSPLHF
TGTGCCAGCAGCCCCCAGGGGCAGGGTAATTCACCCCTCCACTTT
>.|TRBD1|TRBJ2-5|TRBV2
CASSGNRGTETQYF
TGTGCCAGCAGTGGTAACAGGGGGACGGAGACCCAGTACTTC
>once|.|TRBJ2-7|TRBV5-1
CASSLGGLTYEQYF
TGCGCCAGCAGCTTGGGGGGCCTGACCTACGAGCAGTACTTC
>.|TRBD1|TRBJ2-5|TRBV2
CASGRDRSMETQYF
TGTGCCAGCGGACGGGACAGGTCAATGGAGACCCAGTACTTC
>.|.|TRBJ2-3|TRBV6-5
CASRGTSTDTQYF
TGTGCCAGTCGGGGGACTAGCACAGATACGCAGTATTTT
>.|TRBD1|TRBJ1-6|TRBV9
CASSVGGGTGKNSPLHF
TGTGCCAGCAGCGTAGGCGGGGGGACAGGGAAAAATTCACCCCTCCACTTT
>.|.|TRBJ2-7|TRBV7-7
CASSFSRDDTYEQYF
TGTGCTAGCAGCTTCTCGCGGGACGACACCTACGAGCAGTACTTC
>once|TRBD2|TRBJ2-3|TRBV6-5
CASSLAGDTDTQYF
TGTGCCAGCAGTCTAGCGGGGGACACAGATACGCAGTATTTT
>once|.|TRBJ1-1|TRBV3-1/TRBV3-2
CASSQTGGNTEAFF
TGTGCCAGCAGCCAGACTGGTGGGAACACTGAAGCTTTCTTT
>once|.|TRBJ2-1|TRBV27
CASGHRVSYNEQFF
TGTGCCAGCGGTCACAGGGTCTCCTACAATGAGCAGTTCTTC
>.|.|TRBJ1-5|TRBV30
CAWSGGENQPQHF
TGTGCCTGGAGTGGAGGGGAAAATCAGCCCCAGCATTTT
>.|.|TRBJ1-5|TRBV27
CASSYAGYSNQPQHF
TGTGCCAGCAGTTATGCAGGGTATAGCAATCAGCCCCAGCATTTT
>.|TRBD1|TRBJ2-3|TRBV6-5
CASRTGGGYRQYF
TGTGCCAGCAGAACAGGGGGCGGATACAGGCAGTATTTT
>.|.|TRBJ2-7|TRBV7-9
CASSSIDGRNKYEQYF
TGTGCCAGCAGCTCCATCGATGGCAGGAACAAGTACGAGCAGTACTTC
>.|.|TRBJ1-3|TRBV24-1
CATSGWAGSGNTIYF
TGTGCCACCAGTGGATGGGCGGGCTCTGGAAACACCATATATTTT